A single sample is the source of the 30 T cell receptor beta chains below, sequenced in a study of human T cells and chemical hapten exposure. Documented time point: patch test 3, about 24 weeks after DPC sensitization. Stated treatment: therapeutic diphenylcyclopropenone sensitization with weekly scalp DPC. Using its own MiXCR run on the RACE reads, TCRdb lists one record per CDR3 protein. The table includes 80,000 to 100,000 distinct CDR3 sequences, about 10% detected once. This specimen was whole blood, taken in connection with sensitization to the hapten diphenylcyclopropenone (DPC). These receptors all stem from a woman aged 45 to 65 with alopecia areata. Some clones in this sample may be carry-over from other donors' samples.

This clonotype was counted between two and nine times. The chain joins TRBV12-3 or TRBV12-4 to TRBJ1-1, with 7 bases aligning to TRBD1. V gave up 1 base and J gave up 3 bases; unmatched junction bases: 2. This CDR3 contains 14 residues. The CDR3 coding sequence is TGTGCCAGCAGTTTAGGGACAGGTGACACTGAAGCTTTCTTT. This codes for CASSLGTGDTEAFF.

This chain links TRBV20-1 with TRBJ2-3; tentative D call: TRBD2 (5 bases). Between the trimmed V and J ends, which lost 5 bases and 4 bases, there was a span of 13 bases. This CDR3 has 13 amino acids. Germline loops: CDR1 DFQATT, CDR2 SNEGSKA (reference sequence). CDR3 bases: TGCAGTGCTCGAGGGTTTAGCCCAGATACGCAGTATTTT. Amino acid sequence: CSARGFSPDTQYF.

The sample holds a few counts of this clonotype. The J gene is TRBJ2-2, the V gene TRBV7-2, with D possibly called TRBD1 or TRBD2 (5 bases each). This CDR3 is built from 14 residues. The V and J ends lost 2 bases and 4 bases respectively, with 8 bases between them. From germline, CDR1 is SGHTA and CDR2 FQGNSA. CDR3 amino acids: CASSLTGPTGELFF. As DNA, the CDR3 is TGTGCCAGCAGCTTAACGGGACCCACCGGGGAGCTGTTTTTT.

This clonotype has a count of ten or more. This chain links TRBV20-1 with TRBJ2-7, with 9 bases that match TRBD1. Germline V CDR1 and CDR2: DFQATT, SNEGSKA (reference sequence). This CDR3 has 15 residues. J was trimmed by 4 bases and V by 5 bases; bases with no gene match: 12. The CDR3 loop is CSAFAGTGNVYEQYF. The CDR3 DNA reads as TGCAGTGCTTTTGCCGGGACAGGGAACGTTTACGAGCAGTACTTC.

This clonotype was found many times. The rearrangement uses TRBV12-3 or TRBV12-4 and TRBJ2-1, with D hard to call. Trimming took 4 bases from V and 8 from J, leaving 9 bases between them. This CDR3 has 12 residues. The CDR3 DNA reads TGTGCCAGCAGTTGGAGTGGCGATGAGCAGTTCTTC. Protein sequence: CASSWSGDEQFF.

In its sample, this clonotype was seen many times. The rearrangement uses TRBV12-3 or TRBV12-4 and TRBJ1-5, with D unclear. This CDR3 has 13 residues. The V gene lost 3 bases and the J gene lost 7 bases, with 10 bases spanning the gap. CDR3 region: CASSFAGLQPQHF. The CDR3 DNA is TGTGCCAGCAGTTTCGCTGGGTTACAGCCCCAGCATTTT.

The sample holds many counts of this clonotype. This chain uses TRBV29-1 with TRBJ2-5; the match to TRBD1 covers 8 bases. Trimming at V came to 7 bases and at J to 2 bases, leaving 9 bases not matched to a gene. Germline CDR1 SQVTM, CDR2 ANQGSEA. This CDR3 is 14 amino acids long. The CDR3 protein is CSGTDRGPQETQYF. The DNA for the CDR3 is TGCAGCGGGACCGACAGGGGACCGCAAGAGACCCAGTACTTC.

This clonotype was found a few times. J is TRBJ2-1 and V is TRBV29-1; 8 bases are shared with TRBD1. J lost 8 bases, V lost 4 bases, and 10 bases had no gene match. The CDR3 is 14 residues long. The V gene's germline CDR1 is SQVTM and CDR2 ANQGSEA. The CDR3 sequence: CSVGRGRGRDEQFF. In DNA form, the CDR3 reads TGCAGCGTTGGCCGGGGCAGGGGGCGGGATGAGCAGTTCTTC.

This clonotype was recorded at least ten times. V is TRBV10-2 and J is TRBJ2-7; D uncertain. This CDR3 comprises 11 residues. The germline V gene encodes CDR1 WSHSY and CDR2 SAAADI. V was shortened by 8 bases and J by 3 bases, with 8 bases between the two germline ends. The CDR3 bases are TGCGCCAGCGGCCTCAGCTACGAGCAGTACTTC. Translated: CASGLSYEQYF.

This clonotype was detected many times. The CDR3 sequence is CAITRELDTQYF. The CDR3 coding sequence is TGTGCCATAACAAGGGAGCTAGATACGCAGTATTTT. This chain joins TRBV6-1 and TRBJ2-3; tentatively, D is TRBD2 (5 bases). Germline assignment: CDR1 MNHNS and CDR2 SASEGT. Trimming pared 10 bases from V and 5 bases from J, leaving 13 bases between. The CDR3 loop spans 12 amino acids.

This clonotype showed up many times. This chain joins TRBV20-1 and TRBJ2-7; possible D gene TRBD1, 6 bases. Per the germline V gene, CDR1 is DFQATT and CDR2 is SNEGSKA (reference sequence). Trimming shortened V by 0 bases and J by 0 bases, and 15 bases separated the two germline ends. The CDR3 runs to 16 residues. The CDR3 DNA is TGCAGTGCTAGAGACCCTCAACAGGGTTTCTCCTACGAGCAGTACTTC. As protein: CSARDPQQGFSYEQYF.

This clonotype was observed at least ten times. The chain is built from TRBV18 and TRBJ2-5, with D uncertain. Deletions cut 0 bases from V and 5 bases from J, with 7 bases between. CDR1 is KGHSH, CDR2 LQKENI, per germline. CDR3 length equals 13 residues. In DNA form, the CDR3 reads TGTGCCAGCTCACCACCGAGTACCGAGACCCAGTACTTC. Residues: CASSPPSTETQYF.

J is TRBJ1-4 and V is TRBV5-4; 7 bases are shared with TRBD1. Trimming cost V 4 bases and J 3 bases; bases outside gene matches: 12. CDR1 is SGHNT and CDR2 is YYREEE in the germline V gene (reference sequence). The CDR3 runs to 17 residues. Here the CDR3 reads CASSPGTARVPNEKLFF. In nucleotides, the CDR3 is TGTGCCAGCAGCCCCGGGACAGCGAGGGTTCCTAATGAAAAACTGTTTTTT.

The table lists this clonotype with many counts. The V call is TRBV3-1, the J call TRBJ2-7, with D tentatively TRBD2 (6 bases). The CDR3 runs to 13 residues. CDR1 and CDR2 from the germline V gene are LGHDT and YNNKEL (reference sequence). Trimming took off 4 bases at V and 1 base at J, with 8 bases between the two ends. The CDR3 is CASSPLASYEQYF. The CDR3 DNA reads TGTGCCAGCAGCCCACTAGCTTCCTACGAGCAGTACTTC.

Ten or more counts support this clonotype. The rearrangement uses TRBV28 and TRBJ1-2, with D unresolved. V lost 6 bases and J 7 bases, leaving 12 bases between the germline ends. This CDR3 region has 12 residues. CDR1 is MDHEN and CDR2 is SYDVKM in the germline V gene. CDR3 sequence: CASSLIIGGYTF. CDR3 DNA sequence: TGTGCCAGCAGCCTTATAATTGGTGGCTACACCTTC.

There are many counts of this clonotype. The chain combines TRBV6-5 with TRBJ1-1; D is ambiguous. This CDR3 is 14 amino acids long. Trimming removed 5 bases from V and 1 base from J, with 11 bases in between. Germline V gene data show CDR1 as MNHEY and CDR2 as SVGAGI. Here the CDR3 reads CASSPAGPNTEAFF. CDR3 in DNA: TGTGCCAGCAGTCCCGCCGGGCCGAACACTGAAGCTTTCTTT.

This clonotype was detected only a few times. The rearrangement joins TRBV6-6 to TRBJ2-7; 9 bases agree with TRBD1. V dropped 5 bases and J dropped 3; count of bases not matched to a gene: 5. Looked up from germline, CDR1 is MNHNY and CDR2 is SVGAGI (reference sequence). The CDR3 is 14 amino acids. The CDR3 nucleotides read TGTGCCAGCAGTATCCGACAGGGGGGCTACGAGCAGTACTTC. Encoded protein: CASSIRQGGYEQYF.

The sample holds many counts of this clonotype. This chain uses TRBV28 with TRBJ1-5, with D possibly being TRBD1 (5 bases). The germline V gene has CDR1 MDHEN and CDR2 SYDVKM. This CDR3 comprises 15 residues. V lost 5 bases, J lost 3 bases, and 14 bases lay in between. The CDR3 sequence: CASSPQGLTNQPQHF. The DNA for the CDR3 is TGTGCCAGCAGTCCCCAGGGACTCACCAATCAGCCCCAGCATTTT.

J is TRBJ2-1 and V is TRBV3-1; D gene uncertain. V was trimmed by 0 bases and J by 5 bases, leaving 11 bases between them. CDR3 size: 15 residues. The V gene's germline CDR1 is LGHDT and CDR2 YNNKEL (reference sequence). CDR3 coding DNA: TGTGCCAGCAGCCAAGATTCCCAGGCTCACAATGAGCAGTTCTTC. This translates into CASSQDSQAHNEQFF.

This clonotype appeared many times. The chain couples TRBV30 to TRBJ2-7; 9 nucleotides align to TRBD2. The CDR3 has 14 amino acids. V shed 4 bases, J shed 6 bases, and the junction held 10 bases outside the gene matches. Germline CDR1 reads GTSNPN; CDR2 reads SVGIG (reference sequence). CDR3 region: CAWTGTSSLREQYF. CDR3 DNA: TGTGCCTGGACCGGGACTAGCAGTTTGCGCGAGCAGTACTTC.

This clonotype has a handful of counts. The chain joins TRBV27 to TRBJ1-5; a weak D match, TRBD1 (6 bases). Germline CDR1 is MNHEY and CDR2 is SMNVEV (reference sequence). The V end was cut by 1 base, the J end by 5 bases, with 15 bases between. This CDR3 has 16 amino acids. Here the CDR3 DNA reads TGTGCCAGCAGTTTATTAGGGGGGGGATTGGATCAGCCCCAGCATTTT. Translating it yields CASSLLGGGLDQPQHF.

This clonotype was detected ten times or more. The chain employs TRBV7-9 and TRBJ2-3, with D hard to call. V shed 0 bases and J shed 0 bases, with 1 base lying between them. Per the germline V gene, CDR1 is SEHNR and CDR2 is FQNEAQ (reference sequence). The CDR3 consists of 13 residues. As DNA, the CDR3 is TGTGCCAGCAGCTTAGCAAGCACAGATACGCAGTATTTT. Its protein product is CASSLASTDTQYF.

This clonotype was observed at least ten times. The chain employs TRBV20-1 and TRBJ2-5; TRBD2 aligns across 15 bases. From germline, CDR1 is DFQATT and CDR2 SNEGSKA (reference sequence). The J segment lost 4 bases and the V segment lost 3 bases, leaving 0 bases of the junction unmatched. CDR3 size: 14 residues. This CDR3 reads CSARGLAGGETQYF. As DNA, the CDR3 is TGCAGTGCTAGGGGACTAGCGGGAGGAGAGACCCAGTACTTC.

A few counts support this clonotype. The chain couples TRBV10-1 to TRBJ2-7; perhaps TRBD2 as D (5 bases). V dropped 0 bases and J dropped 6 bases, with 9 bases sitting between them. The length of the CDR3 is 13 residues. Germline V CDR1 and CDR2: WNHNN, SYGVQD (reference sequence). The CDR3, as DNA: TGCGCCAGCAGTGAGTCAGGGAGTGGCGAGCAGTACTTC. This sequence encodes CASSESGSGEQYF.

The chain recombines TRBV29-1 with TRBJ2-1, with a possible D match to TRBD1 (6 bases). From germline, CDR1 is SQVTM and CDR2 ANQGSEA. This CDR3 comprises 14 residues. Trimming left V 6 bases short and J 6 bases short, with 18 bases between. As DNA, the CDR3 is TGCAGCGTCGCTAGGGGGACAACACGCAATGAGCAGTTCTTC. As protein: CSVARGTTRNEQFF.

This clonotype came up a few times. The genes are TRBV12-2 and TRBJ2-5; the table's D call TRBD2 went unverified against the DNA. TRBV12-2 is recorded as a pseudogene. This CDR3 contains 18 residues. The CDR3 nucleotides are TGTGCAAGTCGCTTAGCGGGGCTAGCGGGAGGGCCGCGGGAGACCCAGTACTTC. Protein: CASRLAGLAGGPRETQYF.

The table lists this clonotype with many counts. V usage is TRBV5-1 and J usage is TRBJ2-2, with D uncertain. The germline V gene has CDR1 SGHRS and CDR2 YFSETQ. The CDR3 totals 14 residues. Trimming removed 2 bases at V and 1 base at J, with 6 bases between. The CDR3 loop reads CASSLAGNTGELFF. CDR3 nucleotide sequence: TGCGCCAGCAGCTTAGCAGGGAACACCGGGGAGCTGTTTTTT.

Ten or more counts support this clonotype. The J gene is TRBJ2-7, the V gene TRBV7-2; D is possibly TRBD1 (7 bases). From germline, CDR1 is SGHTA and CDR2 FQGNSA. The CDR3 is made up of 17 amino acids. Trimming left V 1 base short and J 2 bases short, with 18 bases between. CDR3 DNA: TGTGCCAGCAGCTTAGGTCCCAGGGGGGTGTTGGCCTACGAGCAGTACTTC. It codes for CASSLGPRGVLAYEQYF.

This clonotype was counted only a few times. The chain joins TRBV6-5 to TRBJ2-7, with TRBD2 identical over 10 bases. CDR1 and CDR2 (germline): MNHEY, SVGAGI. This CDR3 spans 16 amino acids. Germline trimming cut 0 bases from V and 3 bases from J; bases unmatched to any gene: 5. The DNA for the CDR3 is TGTGCCAGCAGTTACTCCCCAAGCGGGAGGGGCTACGAGCAGTACTTC. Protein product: CASSYSPSGRGYEQYF.

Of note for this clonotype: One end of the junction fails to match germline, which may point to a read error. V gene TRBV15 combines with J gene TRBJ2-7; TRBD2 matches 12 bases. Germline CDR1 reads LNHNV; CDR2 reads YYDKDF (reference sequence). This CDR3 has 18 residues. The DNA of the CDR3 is TGTGCCACCAGCAGAGGCAGGCTAGCGGGAGGGTCCTCCTGCGAGCAGTACTTC. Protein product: CATSRGRLAGGSSCEQYF.